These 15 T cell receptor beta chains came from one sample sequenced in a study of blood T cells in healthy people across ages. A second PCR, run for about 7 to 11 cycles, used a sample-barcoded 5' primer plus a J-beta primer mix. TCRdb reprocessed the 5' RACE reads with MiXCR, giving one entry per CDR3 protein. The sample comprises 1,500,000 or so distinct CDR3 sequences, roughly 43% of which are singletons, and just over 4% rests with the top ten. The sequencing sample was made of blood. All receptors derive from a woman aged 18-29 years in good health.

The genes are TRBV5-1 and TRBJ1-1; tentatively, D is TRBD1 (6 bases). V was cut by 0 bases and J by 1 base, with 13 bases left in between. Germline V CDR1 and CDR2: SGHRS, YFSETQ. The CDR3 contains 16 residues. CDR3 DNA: TGCGCCAGCAGCTTGGCCGTCGTGACAGGGAACACTGAAGCTTTCTTT. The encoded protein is CASSLAVVTGNTEAFF. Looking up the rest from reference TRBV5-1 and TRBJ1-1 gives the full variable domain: KAGVTQTPRYLIKTRGQQVTLSCSPISGHRSVSWYQQTPGQGLQFLFEYFSETQRNKGNFPGRFSGRQFSNSRSEMNVSTLELGDSALYLCASSLAVVTGNTEAFFGQGTRLTVV.

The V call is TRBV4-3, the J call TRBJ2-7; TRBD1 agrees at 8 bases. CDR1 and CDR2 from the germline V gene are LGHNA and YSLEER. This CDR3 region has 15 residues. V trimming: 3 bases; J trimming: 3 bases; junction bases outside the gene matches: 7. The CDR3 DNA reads TGCGCCAGCAGCCAGGCCCCAGGGACAGGCTACGAGCAGTACTTC. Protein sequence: CASSQAPGTGYEQYF.

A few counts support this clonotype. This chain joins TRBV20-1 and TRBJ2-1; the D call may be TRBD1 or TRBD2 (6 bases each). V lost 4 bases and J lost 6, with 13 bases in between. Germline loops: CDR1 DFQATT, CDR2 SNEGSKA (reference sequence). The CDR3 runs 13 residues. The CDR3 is CSATGAGGNEQFF. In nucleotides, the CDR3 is TGCAGTGCTACGGGGGCTGGCGGCAATGAGCAGTTCTTC.

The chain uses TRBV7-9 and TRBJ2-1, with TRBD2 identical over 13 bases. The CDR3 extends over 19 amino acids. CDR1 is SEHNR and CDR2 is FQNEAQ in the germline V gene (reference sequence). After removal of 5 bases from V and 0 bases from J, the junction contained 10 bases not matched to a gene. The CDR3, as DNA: TGTGCCAGCAGCCCCGGACTAGCGGGAGCGACAAGCTCCTACAATGAGCAGTTCTTC. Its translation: CASSPGLAGATSSYNEQFF. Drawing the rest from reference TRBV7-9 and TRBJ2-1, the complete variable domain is DTGVSQNPRHKITKRGQNVTFRCDPISEHNRLYWYRQTLGQGPEFLTYFQNEAQLEKSRLLSDRFSAERPKGSFSTLEIQRTEQGDSAMYLCASSPGLAGATSSYNEQFFGPGTRLTVL.

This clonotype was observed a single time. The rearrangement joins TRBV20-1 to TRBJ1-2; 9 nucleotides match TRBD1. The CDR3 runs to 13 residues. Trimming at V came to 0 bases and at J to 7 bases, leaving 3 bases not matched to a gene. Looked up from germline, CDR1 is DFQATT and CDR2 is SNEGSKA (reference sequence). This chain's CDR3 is CSARDRDRVGYTF. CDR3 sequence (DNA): TGCAGTGCTAGAGACCGGGACAGGGTTGGCTACACCTTC.

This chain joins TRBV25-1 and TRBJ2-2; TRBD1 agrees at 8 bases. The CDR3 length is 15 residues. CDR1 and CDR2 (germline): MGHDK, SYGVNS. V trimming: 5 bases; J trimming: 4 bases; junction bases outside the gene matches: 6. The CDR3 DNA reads TGTGCCAGCAGTTTTAGGACAGGGCCCACCGGGGAGCTGTTTTTT. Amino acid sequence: CASSFRTGPTGELFF.

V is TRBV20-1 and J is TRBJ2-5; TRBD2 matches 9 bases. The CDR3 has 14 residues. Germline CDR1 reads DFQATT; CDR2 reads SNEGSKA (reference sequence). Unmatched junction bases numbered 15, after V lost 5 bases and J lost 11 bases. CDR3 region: CSAGRGGNLLEQYF. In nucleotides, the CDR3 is TGCAGTGCTGGGCGGGGGGGCAACCTCCTAGAGCAGTACTTC.

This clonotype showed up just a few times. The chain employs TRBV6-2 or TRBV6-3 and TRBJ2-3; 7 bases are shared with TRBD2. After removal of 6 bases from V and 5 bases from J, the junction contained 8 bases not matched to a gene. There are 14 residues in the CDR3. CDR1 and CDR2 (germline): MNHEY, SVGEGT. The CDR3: CASRAGVGGDTQYF. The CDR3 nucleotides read TGTGCCAGCAGGGCGGGAGTCGGCGGAGATACGCAGTATTTT.

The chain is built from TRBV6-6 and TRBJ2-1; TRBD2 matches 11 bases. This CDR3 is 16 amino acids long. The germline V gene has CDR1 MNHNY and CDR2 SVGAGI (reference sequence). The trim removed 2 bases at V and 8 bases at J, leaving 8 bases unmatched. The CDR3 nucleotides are TGTGCCAGCAGTTACCGGCTAGCGGGAGGAACTGATGAGCAGTTCTTC. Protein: CASSYRLAGGTDEQFF.

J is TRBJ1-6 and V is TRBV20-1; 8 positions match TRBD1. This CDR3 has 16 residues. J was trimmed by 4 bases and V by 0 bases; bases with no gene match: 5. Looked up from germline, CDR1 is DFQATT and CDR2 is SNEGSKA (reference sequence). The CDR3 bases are TGCAGTGCTAGAGATTACAGGGGGACTTATAATTCACCCCTCCACTTT. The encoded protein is CSARDYRGTYNSPLHF.

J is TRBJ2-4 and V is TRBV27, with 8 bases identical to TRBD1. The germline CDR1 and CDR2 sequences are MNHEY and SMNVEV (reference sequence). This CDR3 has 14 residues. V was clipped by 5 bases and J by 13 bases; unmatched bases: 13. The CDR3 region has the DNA TGTGCCAGCAGTGACGCACAGGGGGTAGGGGAGCAGTACTTC. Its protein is CASSDAQGVGEQYF.

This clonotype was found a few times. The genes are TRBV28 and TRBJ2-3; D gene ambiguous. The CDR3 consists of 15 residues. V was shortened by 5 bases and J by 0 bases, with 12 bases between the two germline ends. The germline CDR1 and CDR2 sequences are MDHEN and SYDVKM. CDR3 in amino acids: CASSSTAMSTDTQYF. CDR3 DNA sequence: TGTGCCAGCAGTAGTACGGCAATGAGCACAGATACGCAGTATTTT.

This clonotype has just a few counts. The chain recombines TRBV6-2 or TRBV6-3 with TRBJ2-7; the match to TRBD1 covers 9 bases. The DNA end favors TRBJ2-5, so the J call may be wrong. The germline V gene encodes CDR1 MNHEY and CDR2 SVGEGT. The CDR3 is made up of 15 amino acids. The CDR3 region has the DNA TGTGCCAGCAGCCCACCTGGGACAGGGTTTGCGACCCAGTACTTC. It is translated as CASSPPGTGFATQYF.

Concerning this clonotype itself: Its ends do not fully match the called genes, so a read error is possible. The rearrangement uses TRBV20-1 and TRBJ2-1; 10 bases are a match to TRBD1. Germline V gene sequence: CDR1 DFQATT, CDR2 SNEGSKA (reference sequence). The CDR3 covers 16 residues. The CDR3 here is CCASPLGQGRYNEQFF. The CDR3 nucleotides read TGCTGTGCTAGCCCACTGGGACAGGGGAGGTACAATGAGCAGTTCTTC.

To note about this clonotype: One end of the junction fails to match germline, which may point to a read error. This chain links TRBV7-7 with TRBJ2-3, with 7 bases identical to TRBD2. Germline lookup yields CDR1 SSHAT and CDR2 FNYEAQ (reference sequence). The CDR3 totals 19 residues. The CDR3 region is CASSLGLAGVSPGPDTQYF. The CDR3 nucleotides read TGTGCTAGCAGCTTAGGGCTTGCGGGGGTCTCCCCTGGCCCAGATACGCAGTATTTT.